A single T cell receptor beta chain is shown here with its context. The sample comes from a study of blood T cell repertoires in COVID-19. Study as a whole: In each case, the material was cDNA or gDNA derived from T cells, B-cell-depleted T cells, or PBMCs.

CDR1 is ENHRY, CDR2 SYGVKD, per germline. The CDR3 totals 15 residues. Germline trimming cut 1 base from V and 2 bases from J; bases unmatched to any gene: 1. Authors' methods: Estimates of nucleated cell counts were drawn from the amplification of reference gene primers. TCRdb's copy holds only in-frame clones and misses some; the assay was immunoSEQ multiplex PCR. V and J calls and clone size come straight from that table; D and trimming were deduced from the DNA. The sample contains roughly 160,000 clones, roughly 80% of which appear only once. The V call is TRBV10-3, the J call TRBJ1-5; TRBD1 agrees at 8 bases. Sample: peripheral blood. The clonotype comes from a man younger than 35 with active or convalescent COVID-19. The CDR3 sequence is CAISEWGQGNQPQHF. The DNA of the CDR3 is TGTGCCATCAGTGAGTGGGGACAGGGCAATCAGCCCCAGCATTTT.